The next 18 T cell receptor beta chains were all read from a single sample in a study of tissue T cells after allogeneic stem cell transplantation. Some clones are missing from TCRdb's copy, which holds only in-frame ones; the method was immunoSEQ multiplex PCR. Of under 6,500 clones in the sample, less than 80% were seen once. Here the sequenced sample was blood, taken before transplantation. The receptors here all came from a man between 40 and 69 years old who later had graft-versus-host disease after an allogeneic stem cell transplant.

The genes are TRBV7-9 and TRBJ2-3, with D possibly matching TRBD1 (6 bases). Germline CDR1 and CDR2: SEHNR and FQNEAQ (reference sequence). V was pared by 1 base and J by 4 bases, with 12 bases between. The CDR3 sequence is 15 residues long. The CDR3 region has the DNA TGTGCCAGCAGCTTAGGGGCCTCAGGGGCAGATACGCAGTATTTT. It yields the protein CASSLGASGADTQYF.

J is TRBJ1-3 and V is TRBV7-9, with 8 bases matching TRBD1. There are 15 residues in the CDR3. V was pared by 3 bases and J by 6 bases, with 7 bases of the junction left unmatched. The germline gives CDR1 SEHNR, CDR2 FQNEAQ (reference sequence). The chain's CDR3 is CASSLRTGLVNTIYF. CDR3 nucleotides: TGTGCCAGCAGCTTGAGGACAGGGCTAGTAAACACCATATATTTT.

This clone has only a few counts. The V gene is TRBV28, the J gene TRBJ1-2, with 8 positions matching TRBD1. The germline CDR1 and CDR2 sequences are MDHEN and SYDVKM. The CDR3 totals 14 residues. V lost 3 bases, J lost 6 bases, and 6 bases stayed unmatched. The CDR3 spells CASSFARQGNGYTF. CDR3 coding DNA: TGTGCCAGCAGTTTCGCGCGACAGGGGAATGGCTACACCTTC.

This clone was seen once. For the CDR3, the DNA is TGTGCCAGCAGCTTGGGCTTGGGGGTGAATGGCTACACCTTC. Amino acids: CASSLGLGVNGYTF. V usage is TRBV5-6 and J usage is TRBJ1-2, with D tentatively TRBD1 (5 bases). CDR3 size: 14 residues. Trimming pared 0 bases from V and 6 bases from J, leaving 12 bases between. CDR1 and CDR2 (germline): SGHDT, YYEEEE.

The chain is built from TRBV27 and TRBJ2-7, with 7 positions matching TRBD1. J lost 3 bases, V lost 5 bases, and 10 bases had no gene match. Germline V gene data show CDR1 as MNHEY and CDR2 as SMNVEV (reference sequence). The CDR3 is 15 amino acids. Here the CDR3 reads CASSLPRGGFYEQYF. Here the CDR3 DNA reads TGTGCCAGCAGTCTGCCTAGAGGGGGCTTCTACGAGCAGTACTTC.

The chain has TRBV7-8 and TRBJ2-2, with unresolved D. Trimming removed 5 bases at V and 2 bases at J, with 9 bases between. CDR3 length: 14 amino acids. In germline, CDR1 is SGHVS, CDR2 FQNEAQ. CDR3 bases: TGTGCCAGCAGCCAACGTAGAAACACCGGGGAGCTGTTTTTT. It specifies CASSQRRNTGELFF.

The chain employs TRBV6-1 and TRBJ2-4; D is possibly TRBD2 (5 bases). Trimming pared 0 bases from V and 12 bases from J, leaving 12 bases between. This CDR3 has 13 residues. Per germline, CDR1 MNHNS and CDR2 SASEGT. Here the CDR3 DNA reads TGTGCCAGCAGTGAAGCTTTCGCGGAGGCTCAGTACTTC. Translating gives CASSEAFAEAQYF.

This clone was detected once. The chain recombines TRBV27 with TRBJ2-5; 10 bases align to TRBD1. The CDR3 spans 17 residues. V gave up 5 bases and J gave up 5 bases; unmatched junction bases: 14. Germline V CDR1 and CDR2: MNHEY, SMNVEV (reference sequence). The CDR3 reads CASSTPTGGAPGETQYF. For the CDR3, the DNA is TGTGCCAGCAGTACCCCGACAGGGGGCGCCCCCGGGGAGACCCAGTACTTC.

The rearrangement joins TRBV5-1 to TRBJ1-4; 9 bases are shared with TRBD1. The junction had 1 base not matched to a gene; V was cut back by 2 bases and J by 5 bases. Germline V gene sequence: CDR1 SGHRS, CDR2 YFSETQ. The CDR3 runs 14 residues. Written as DNA, the CDR3 is TGCGCCAGCAGCTTCGGACAGGGGAATGAAAAACTGTTTTTT. It is translated as CASSFGQGNEKLFF.

The chain joins TRBV5-4 to TRBJ1-5, with no clear D. CDR1 SGHNT and CDR2 YYREEE come from the germline V gene (reference sequence). The CDR3 contains 18 residues. Between the trimmed V and J ends, which lost 0 bases and 0 bases, there was a span of 16 bases. CDR3 loop: CASSLELPLGNSNQPQHF. The CDR3 DNA is TGTGCCAGCAGCTTGGAGCTACCCCTGGGCAATAGCAATCAGCCCCAGCATTTT.

This clone was detected once. The chain couples TRBV7-2 to TRBJ2-7; D gene unclear. The germline V and J ends were trimmed by 1 base and 5 bases, with 15 bases remaining between them. The germline V gene has CDR1 SGHTA and CDR2 FQGNSA. CDR3 length: 15 amino acids. The CDR3 coding sequence is TGTGCCAGCAGCTTAGAGTCGAGCAGTAGTCACGAGCAGTACTTC. This translates into CASSLESSSSHEQYF.

The gene calls are TRBV19 and TRBJ2-7; TRBD1 matches at 7 bases. This CDR3 has 15 amino acids. Unmatched junction bases numbered 5, after V lost 1 base and J lost 2 bases. Germline V gene sequence: CDR1 LNHDA, CDR2 SQIVND (reference sequence). The CDR3 region has the DNA TGTGCCAGTAGTATAGCCACGACAGGGACCTACGAGCAGTACTTC. Encoded protein: CASSIATTGTYEQYF.

This chain uses TRBV5-1 with TRBJ1-4; no definite D call. Between the trimmed V and J ends, which lost 0 bases and 5 bases, there was a span of 8 bases. Germline V gene lookup returns CDR1 SGHRS and CDR2 YFSETQ. The CDR3 has 14 amino acids. DNA for the CDR3: TGCGCCAGCAGCTTGGGACGGATAAATGAAAAACTGTTTTTT. This encodes CASSLGRINEKLFF.

The gene calls are TRBV7-9 and TRBJ2-2; possible D gene TRBD1, 5 bases. Germline V lookup: CDR1 SEHNR, CDR2 FQNEAQ (reference sequence). V dropped 3 bases and J dropped 6 bases, with 20 bases sitting between them. The CDR3 runs 17 residues. The CDR3 DNA reads TGTGCCAGCAGCTTTCTGGGAACGACTCAGGGCGCCGGGGAGCTGTTTTTT. Its protein product is CASSFLGTTQGAGELFF.

The gene calls are TRBV28 and TRBJ2-7; no clear D. V was clipped by 5 bases and J by 3 bases, with 23 bases between them. Germline-derived CDR1 and CDR2 are MDHEN and SYDVKM. The CDR3 length is 17 residues. For the CDR3, the DNA is TGTGCCAGCAGTACTCTCTACACCAGAGACAACTTCTACGAGCAGTACTTC. Translation: CASSTLYTRDNFYEQYF. Variable domain in full (rest from reference TRBV28 and TRBJ2-7): DVKVTQSSRYLVKRTGEKVFLECVQDMDHENMFWYRQDPGLGLRLIYFSYDVKMKEKGDIPEGYSVSREKKERFSLILESASTNQTSMYLCASSTLYTRDNFYEQYFGPGTRLTVT.

Details on this clone: This sample includes further DNA sequences coding for the same CDR3. This chain joins TRBV6-5 and TRBJ2-5, with D unresolved. The length of the CDR3 is 13 residues. Germline V CDR1 and CDR2: MNHEY, SVGAGI. V dropped 0 bases and J dropped 5 bases, with 7 bases sitting between them. In DNA form, the CDR3 reads TGTGCCAGCAGTTACTCAGGGCTGGAGACCCAGTACTTC. Protein: CASSYSGLETQYF.

The chain couples TRBV19 to TRBJ2-3; D is perhaps TRBD1 (6 bases). Looked up from germline, CDR1 is LNHDA and CDR2 is SQIVND (reference sequence). The CDR3 has 15 residues. V was clipped by 4 bases and J by 2 bases, with 13 bases between them. The DNA for the CDR3 is TGTGCCAGTAGTACCCGACAGGCGAACACAGATACGCAGTATTTT. This sequence encodes CASSTRQANTDTQYF.

The chain recombines TRBV11-2 with TRBJ2-2; D gene unclear. The CDR3 totals 12 residues. V shed 0 bases and J shed 5 bases, with 1 base lying between them. Per germline, CDR1 SGHAT and CDR2 FQNNGV. The CDR3 DNA reads as TGTGCCAGCAGCTTAGAGACCGGGGAGCTGTTTTTT. Protein product: CASSLETGELFF.